This is a list of T cell receptor beta chains from one sample in a study of coeliac disease. Repertoires were generated with immunoSEQ multiplex PCR, while TCRdb's copy carries only in-frame clones and drops some. The sample shows 3,500 to 5,000 clones, 66% of them seen only once. Sequencing was performed on intraepithelial lymphocytes from the gut. The receptors shown here come from a woman aged 18-29 years with active celiac disease. CDR3s include the opening cysteine and the closing phenylalanine or tryptophan. Each record gives: J gene, CDR3 length, clone size, D gene, V gene, CDR3 protein, CDR3 DNA. D genes are given only for firm matches. For some rows the clone size is stated as once, few or many, or as a class when expanded; others skip it.

j_gene: TRBJ2-6; len: 17; abundance: .; d_gene: TRBD1; v_gene: TRBV18; CDR3aa: CASSPVQGASGANVLTF; CDR3nt: TGTGCCAGCTCACCAGTCCAGGGGGCGTCTGGGGCCAACGTCCTGACTTTC
j_gene: TRBJ1-1; len: 18; abundance: .; d_gene: .; v_gene: TRBV10-1; CDR3aa: CASSESPWRVGYDTEAFF; CDR3nt: TGCGCCAGCAGTGAGTCCCCATGGAGGGTAGGGTACGACACTGAAGCTTTCTTT
j_gene: TRBJ1-4; len: 14; abundance: .; d_gene: TRBD1; v_gene: TRBV6-6; CDR3aa: CASSDRATNEKLFF; CDR3nt: TGTGCCAGCAGCGACAGGGCAACTAATGAAAAACTGTTTTTT
j_gene: TRBJ1-1; len: 18; abundance: .; d_gene: .; v_gene: TRBV19; CDR3aa: CASSIDFGQLGGNTEAFF; CDR3nt: TGTGCCAGTAGTATTGATTTTGGGCAGCTCGGAGGGAACACTGAAGCTTTCTTT
j_gene: TRBJ1-2; len: 15; abundance: few; d_gene: TRBD1; v_gene: TRBV11-1; CDR3aa: CASSTSGQINYGYTF; CDR3nt: TGTGCCAGCAGCACATCGGGACAGATTAACTATGGCTACACCTTC
j_gene: TRBJ2-1; len: 14; abundance: .; d_gene: .; v_gene: TRBV28; CDR3aa: CASSVDSNFNEQFF; CDR3nt: TGTGCCAGCAGTGTAGATTCAAACTTCAATGAGCAGTTCTTC
j_gene: TRBJ1-2; len: 15; abundance: .; d_gene: .; v_gene: TRBV19; CDR3aa: CASSSPGQSIYGYTF; CDR3nt: TGTGCCAGTAGTTCACCTGGACAGTCAATCTATGGCTACACCTTC
j_gene: TRBJ1-4; len: 18; abundance: .; d_gene: .; v_gene: TRBV28; CDR3aa: CASSETLGRIFSNEKLFF; CDR3nt: TGTGCCAGCAGTGAGACTTTGGGGAGAATTTTCTCAAATGAAAAACTGTTTTTT
j_gene: TRBJ1-5; len: 14; abundance: .; d_gene: .; v_gene: TRBV28; CDR3aa: CATFRGSWGQPQHF; CDR3nt: TGTGCCACCTTCAGGGGAAGTTGGGGGCAGCCCCAGCATTTT
j_gene: TRBJ1-5; len: 14; abundance: .; d_gene: .; v_gene: TRBV19; CDR3aa: CASQSLGDDQPQHF; CDR3nt: TGTGCCAGCCAGTCATTAGGGGATGACCAGCCCCAGCATTTT
j_gene: TRBJ1-5; len: 17; abundance: .; d_gene: TRBD1; v_gene: TRBV28; CDR3aa: CASSWDRGADSNQPQHF; CDR3nt: TGTGCCAGCAGTTGGGACAGGGGGGCCGATAGCAATCAGCCCCAGCATTTT
j_gene: TRBJ2-7; len: 15; abundance: .; d_gene: TRBD1; v_gene: TRBV7-9; CDR3aa: CASSFPGQGTYEQYF; CDR3nt: TGTGCCAGCAGCTTCCCGGGACAGGGGACCTACGAGCAGTACTTC
j_gene: TRBJ1-6; len: 17; abundance: .; d_gene: .; v_gene: TRBV4-1; CDR3aa: CASSHPWGGPGRSPLHF; CDR3nt: TGCGCCAGCAGCCACCCCTGGGGAGGACCAGGGAGATCACCCCTCCACTTT
j_gene: TRBJ2-1; len: 13; abundance: .; d_gene: .; v_gene: TRBV15; CDR3aa: CATRMGVYNEQFF; CDR3nt: TGTGCCACCAGGATGGGCGTATACAATGAGCAGTTCTTC
j_gene: TRBJ2-3; len: 13; abundance: .; d_gene: TRBD1; v_gene: TRBV28; CDR3aa: CASSPTGADTQYF; CDR3nt: TGTGCCAGCAGTCCGACAGGGGCAGATACGCAGTATTTT
j_gene: TRBJ1-6; len: 14; abundance: .; d_gene: .; v_gene: TRBV11-2; CDR3aa: CASSLPGNNSPLHF; CDR3nt: TGTGCCAGCAGCTTACCAGGGAATAATTCACCCCTCCACTTT
j_gene: TRBJ1-5; len: 14; abundance: .; d_gene: TRBD1; v_gene: TRBV7-9; CDR3aa: CASQTGGYNQPQHF; CDR3nt: TGTGCCAGCCAGACAGGGGGTTACAATCAGCCCCAGCATTTT
j_gene: TRBJ1-2; len: 13; abundance: few; d_gene: .; v_gene: TRBV28; CDR3aa: CASSFWTVYGYTF; CDR3nt: TGTGCCAGCAGTTTTTGGACAGTGTATGGCTACACCTTC
j_gene: TRBJ2-1; len: 15; abundance: .; d_gene: TRBD2; v_gene: TRBV2; CDR3aa: CASETSGGQYNEQFF; CDR3nt: TGTGCCAGCGAAACTAGCGGGGGGCAATACAATGAGCAGTTCTTC
j_gene: TRBJ1-2; len: 16; abundance: .; d_gene: .; v_gene: TRBV27; CDR3aa: CASSFWPSHSVYGYTF; CDR3nt: TGTGCCAGCAGTTTTTGGCCTTCTCACAGTGTCTATGGCTACACCTTC
j_gene: TRBJ2-2; len: 14; abundance: .; d_gene: TRBD1; v_gene: TRBV11-2; CDR3aa: CASSPQGATGELFF; CDR3nt: TGTGCCAGCAGCCCACAGGGGGCCACCGGGGAGCTGTTTTTT